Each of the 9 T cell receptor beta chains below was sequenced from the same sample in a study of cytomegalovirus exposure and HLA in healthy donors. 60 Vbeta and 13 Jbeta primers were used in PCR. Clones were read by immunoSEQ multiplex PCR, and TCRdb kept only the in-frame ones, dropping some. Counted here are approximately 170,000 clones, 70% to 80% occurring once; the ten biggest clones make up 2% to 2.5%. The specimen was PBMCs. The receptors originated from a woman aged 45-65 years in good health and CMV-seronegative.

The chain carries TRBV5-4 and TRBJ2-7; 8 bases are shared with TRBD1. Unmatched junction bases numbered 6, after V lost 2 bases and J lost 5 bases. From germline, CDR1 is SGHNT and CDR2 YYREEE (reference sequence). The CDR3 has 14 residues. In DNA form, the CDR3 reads TGTGCCAGCAGCTTTACAGGACAGGGAAACGAGCAGTACTTC. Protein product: CASSFTGQGNEQYF.

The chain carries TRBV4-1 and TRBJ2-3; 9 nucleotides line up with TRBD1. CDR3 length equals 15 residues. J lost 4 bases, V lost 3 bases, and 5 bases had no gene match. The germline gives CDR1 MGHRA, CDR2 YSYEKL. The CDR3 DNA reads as TGCGCCAGCAGCCAGTGGACAGGGGTCCCAGATACGCAGTATTTT. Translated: CASSQWTGVPDTQYF.

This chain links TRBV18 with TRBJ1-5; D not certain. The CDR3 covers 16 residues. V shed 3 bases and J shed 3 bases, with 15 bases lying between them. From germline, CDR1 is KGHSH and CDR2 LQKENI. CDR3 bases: TGTGCCAGCTCACCGGGGATCCCGGGGATCAATCAGCCCCAGCATTTT. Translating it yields CASSPGIPGINQPQHF.

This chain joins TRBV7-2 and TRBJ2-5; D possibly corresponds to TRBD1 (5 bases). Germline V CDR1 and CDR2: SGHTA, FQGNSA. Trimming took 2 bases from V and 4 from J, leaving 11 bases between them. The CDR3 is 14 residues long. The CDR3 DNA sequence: TGTGCCAGCAGCTTAAGTCAGGGTAGAGAGACCCAGTACTTC. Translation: CASSLSQGRETQYF.

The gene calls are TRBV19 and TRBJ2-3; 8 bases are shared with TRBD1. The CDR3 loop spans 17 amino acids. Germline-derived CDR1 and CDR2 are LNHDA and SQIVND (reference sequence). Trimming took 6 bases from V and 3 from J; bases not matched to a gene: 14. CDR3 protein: CASSPSMTGALTDTQYF. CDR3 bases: TGTGCCAGTAGCCCTAGTATGACAGGGGCCCTGACAGATACGCAGTATTTT.

The CDR3 region is CASSRDSSSYNEQFF. The CDR3 DNA is TGTGCCAGCAGCCGGGACAGCAGCTCCTACAATGAGCAGTTCTTC. This rearrangement joins TRBV7-2 to TRBJ2-1; 7 nucleotides agree with TRBD1. This CDR3 spans 15 amino acids. Losses at the gene ends were 5 bases for V and 0 bases for J; bases not matched to a gene: 4. Germline CDR1 SGHTA, CDR2 FQGNSA. The complete variable domain, with remaining parts taken from reference TRBV7-2 and TRBJ2-1, reads GAGVSQSPSNKVTEKGKDVELRCDPISGHTALYWYRQSLGQGLEFLIYFQGNSAPDKSGLPSDRFSAERTGGSVSTLTIQRTQQEDSAVYLCASSRDSSSYNEQFFGPGTRLTVL.

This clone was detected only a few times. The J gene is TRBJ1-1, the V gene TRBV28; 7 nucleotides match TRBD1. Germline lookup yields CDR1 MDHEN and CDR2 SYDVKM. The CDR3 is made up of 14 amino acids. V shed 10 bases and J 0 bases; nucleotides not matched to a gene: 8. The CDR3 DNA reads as TGTGCCACGGGCACGACAGGGATGAACACTGAAGCTTTCTTT. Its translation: CATGTTGMNTEAFF.

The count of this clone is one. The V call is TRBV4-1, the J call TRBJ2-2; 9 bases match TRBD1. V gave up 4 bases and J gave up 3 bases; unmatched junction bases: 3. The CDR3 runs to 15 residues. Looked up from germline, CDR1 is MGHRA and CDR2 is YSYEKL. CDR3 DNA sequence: TGCGCCAGCAGCCTGGGACAGGGTTACACCGGGGAGCTGTTTTTT. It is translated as CASSLGQGYTGELFF.

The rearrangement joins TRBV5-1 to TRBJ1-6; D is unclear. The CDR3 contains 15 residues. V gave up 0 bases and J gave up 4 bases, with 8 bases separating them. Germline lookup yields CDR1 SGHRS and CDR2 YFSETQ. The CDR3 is CASSLALSYNSPLHF. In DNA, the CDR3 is TGCGCCAGCAGCTTGGCCCTTAGTTATAATTCACCCCTCCACTTT.